Listed here are 28 T cell receptor beta chains from one sample, sequenced in a study of Ad26.COV2.S vaccination and SARS-CoV-2 variants. Using immunoSEQ multiplex PCR, the repertoire was profiled, and TCRdb retains in-frame clones only, with some absent. The data show roughly 380,000 clones, with approximately 90% seen just once and 3% to 5% held by the top ten. The sequencing used peripheral blood, collected after recovery from COVID-19. These TCRs come from a human donor who had recovered from COVID-19.

This rearrangement joins TRBV9 to TRBJ1-2; D uncertain. Germline V gives CDR1 SGDLS, CDR2 YYNGEE. V was pared by 3 bases and J by 4 bases, with 10 bases between. This CDR3 is 13 amino acids long. CDR3 sequence reads: CASSGEGIYGYTF. CDR3 coding DNA: TGTGCCAGCAGCGGGGAGGGAATCTATGGCTACACCTTC.

The chain joins TRBV20-1 to TRBJ1-4, with D unresolved. Germline assignment: CDR1 DFQATT and CDR2 SNEGSKA (reference sequence). Trimming took off 0 bases at V and 7 bases at J, with 3 bases between the two ends. CDR3 length equals 11 residues. CDR3 DNA sequence: TGCAGTGCTAGAGAAGGTGAAAAACTGTTTTTT. Translation gives CSAREGEKLFF.

The chain is built from TRBV11-2 and TRBJ2-5; D ambiguous. CDR3 length equals 13 residues. Trimming shortened V by 1 base and J by 5 bases, and 8 bases separated the two germline ends. Germline V gene lookup returns CDR1 SGHAT and CDR2 FQNNGV. The CDR3 loop is CASSLVSPETQYF. Here the CDR3 DNA reads TGTGCCAGCAGCTTAGTTTCCCCGGAGACCCAGTACTTC.

The CDR3 sequence is CASSLVSGGASNQPQHF. As DNA, the CDR3 is TGTGCCAGCAGCTTAGTATCAGGGGGGGCAAGCAATCAGCCCCAGCATTTT. The chain has TRBV7-2 and TRBJ1-5; the match to TRBD1 covers 7 bases. Looked up from germline, CDR1 is SGHTA and CDR2 is FQGNSA. The CDR3 length is 17 residues. Trimming removed 1 base from V and 1 base from J; junction bases left unmatched: 7.

The chain couples TRBV5-1 to TRBJ2-3; D is unresolved. The germline V gene encodes CDR1 SGHRS and CDR2 YFSETQ. This CDR3 has 13 residues. The ends were cut back, 3 bases at V and 0 bases at J, with 5 bases in the middle. The CDR3 bases are TGCGCCAGCAGCTCCGATAGCACAGATACGCAGTATTTT. It translates to CASSSDSTDTQYF.

DNA for the CDR3: TGTGCCACTGTGACGGGGCCCGGACGGACCGGGGAGCTGTTTTTT. It encodes CATVTGPGRTGELFF. This sequence joins TRBV6-5 and TRBJ2-2, with D possibly being TRBD1 or TRBD2 (5 bases each). Germline values: CDR1 MNHEY, CDR2 SVGAGI. This CDR3 has 15 residues. Trimming cost V 10 bases and J 5 bases, with 20 bases left between them.

The chain couples TRBV19 to TRBJ1-4; D is possibly TRBD1 (5 bases). The CDR3 length is 14 residues. Germline assignment: CDR1 LNHDA and CDR2 SQIVND (reference sequence). Trimming stripped 6 bases from V and 7 bases from J, with 15 bases between. CDR3 bases: TGTGCCAGTAGAGGCGGGGGTGCGGCTGAAAAACTGTTTTTT. It is translated as CASRGGGAAEKLFF.

V is TRBV27 and J is TRBJ1-2; D not certain. This CDR3 has 13 residues. The germline CDR1 and CDR2 sequences are MNHEY and SMNVEV (reference sequence). V was trimmed by 4 bases and J by 2 bases, leaving 8 bases between them. The CDR3 DNA is TGTGCCAGCAGTTCAGACGGAAACTATGGCTACACCTTC. Translated, it gives CASSSDGNYGYTF.

This clone was seen only a few times. The chain recombines TRBV12-5 with TRBJ2-7; D is possibly TRBD1 or TRBD2 (6 bases each). V was cut by 0 bases and J by 0 bases, with 15 bases left in between. Per germline, CDR1 LGHNT and CDR2 FRNRAP. The CDR3 loop spans 17 amino acids. DNA for the CDR3: TGTGCTAGTGGTTTGGTCCCCGGGGGCCTTAGCTCCTACGAGCAGTACTTC. Amino acid sequence: CASGLVPGGLSSYEQYF.

The J gene is TRBJ1-1, the V gene TRBV9; D possibly corresponds to TRBD1 (6 bases). The CDR3 loop spans 15 amino acids. CDR1 is SGDLS and CDR2 is YYNGEE in the germline V gene. Trimming cost V 0 bases and J 5 bases, with 14 bases left between them. The CDR3 nucleotides are TGTGCCAGCAGCGTAGAGCGGCAGGGGCGGACTGAAGCTTTCTTT. Its translation is CASSVERQGRTEAFF.

V is TRBV10-1 and J is TRBJ2-4; tentatively, D is TRBD2 (6 bases). Trimming cost V 4 bases and J 9 bases, with 13 bases left between them. Germline V CDR1 and CDR2: WNHNN, SYGVQD (reference sequence). This CDR3 has 13 amino acids. Here the CDR3 reads CASSAALEGIQYF. Here the CDR3 DNA reads TGCGCCAGCAGTGCGGCCCTGGAGGGCATTCAGTACTTC.

The chain joins TRBV28 to TRBJ1-1, with D tentatively TRBD1 (5 bases). V was cut by 2 bases and J by 0 bases, with 10 bases left in between. This CDR3 is built from 15 residues. Germline V gene data show CDR1 as MDHEN and CDR2 as SYDVKM. CDR3: CASSLQGPMNTEAFF. The CDR3 coding sequence is TGTGCCAGCAGTTTACAGGGACCCATGAACACTGAAGCTTTCTTT.

V gene TRBV11-3 combines with J gene TRBJ2-2; D call uncertain. CDR3 size: 13 residues. Germline CDR1 and CDR2: SGHNT and YENEEA. V lost 5 bases and J lost 5, with 9 bases in between. CDR3 sequence reads: CASSPTTTGELFF. The DNA of the CDR3 is TGTGCCAGCAGCCCTACAACGACCGGGGAGCTGTTTTTT.

The V and J genes are TRBV7-6 and TRBJ2-3, with TRBD2 matching 14 bases. The CDR3 is 19 residues long. From germline, CDR1 is SGHVS and CDR2 FNYEAQ. Unmatched junction bases numbered 14, after V lost 5 bases and J lost 4 bases. CDR3 residues: CASSPSASTSGGAADTQYF. CDR3 in DNA: TGTGCCAGCAGCCCTAGCGCGTCGACTAGCGGGGGGGCAGCAGATACGCAGTATTTT.

This clone was found once. Within the sample, other DNA sequences also encode this same CDR3. The gene calls are TRBV6-5 and TRBJ2-7; D is unresolved. CDR1 is MNHEY, CDR2 SVGAGI, per germline. This CDR3 has 12 residues. The V gene lost 6 bases and the J gene lost 0 bases, with 6 bases spanning the gap. CDR3 region: CASRAVSYEQYF. CDR3 nucleotides: TGTGCCAGCAGGGCTGTCTCCTACGAGCAGTACTTC.

This clone was picked up one time. The rearrangement uses TRBV9 and TRBJ1-5; D not certain. V gave up 4 bases and J gave up 5 bases, with 10 bases separating them. Germline V lookup: CDR1 SGDLS, CDR2 YYNGEE. The CDR3 totals 13 residues. The CDR3 loop is CASSPHPHQPQHF. The CDR3 bases are TGTGCCAGCAGCCCCCACCCCCATCAGCCCCAGCATTTT.

Details on this clone: At one boundary the junction diverges from the germline segment, which might be a read error. The J gene is TRBJ1-2, the V gene TRBV7-7; a weak D match, TRBD1 (5 bases). Germline V gene lookup returns CDR1 SSHAT and CDR2 FNYEAQ (reference sequence). This CDR3 region has 18 residues. The CDR3 is CASIHWGLTIVTNYGYTF. The CDR3 DNA follows: TGTGCTAGCATCCATTGGGGACTAACTATCGTCACTAACTATGGCTACACCTTC.

The chain links TRBV5-4 to TRBJ1-1; D call uncertain. V lost 4 bases, J lost 0 bases, and 13 bases lay in between. The CDR3 loop spans 15 amino acids. The germline CDR1 and CDR2 sequences are SGHNT and YYREEE (reference sequence). For the CDR3, the DNA is TGTGCCAGCAGCCCCTATGGCCTGATGAACACTGAAGCTTTCTTT. Translated, it gives CASSPYGLMNTEAFF.

This clone was counted a few times. The genes are TRBV6-5 and TRBJ1-2, with D perhaps TRBD1 (6 bases). Trimming left V 6 bases short and J 5 bases short, with 19 bases between. This CDR3 is built from 15 residues. The germline gives CDR1 MNHEY, CDR2 SVGAGI. The CDR3 coding sequence is TGTGCCAGCAGATCCTTGACAGGTCCGCTATATGGCTACACCTTC. Amino acid sequence: CASRSLTGPLYGYTF.

About this clone: At one end the junction does not follow the germline gene, possibly because of a read error. This chain connects TRBV5-5 to TRBJ1-1; D uncertain. Germline loops: CDR1 SGHKS, CDR2 YYEKEE (reference sequence). The CDR3 has 15 residues. The CDR3 nucleotides read TGTGCCGGCAGCTTAACGCGCCTAATGAACACTGAAGCTTTCTTT. It translates to CAGSLTRLMNTEAFF. Based on the CDR3 plus reference TRBV5-5 and TRBJ1-1, the full variable domain is DAGVTQSPTHLIKTRGQQVTLRCSPISGHKSVSWYQQVLGQGPQFIFQYYEKEERGRGNFPDRFSARQFPNYSSELNVNALLLGDSALYLCAGSLTRLMNTEAFFGQGTRLTVV.

V usage is TRBV9 and J usage is TRBJ2-6; D is possibly TRBD1 (6 bases). Germline V CDR1 and CDR2: SGDLS, YYNGEE. CDR3 length equals 16 residues. The V and J ends lost 3 bases and 1 base respectively, with 11 bases between them. As DNA, the CDR3 is TGTGCCAGCAGCGCAGCAACAGGGTCTGGGGCCAACGTCCTGACTTTC. Its translation: CASSAATGSGANVLTF.

The rearrangement uses TRBV27 and TRBJ2-7, with D tentatively TRBD2 (6 bases). Trimming took off 2 bases at V and 4 bases at J, with 15 bases between the two ends. Germline V lookup: CDR1 MNHEY, CDR2 SMNVEV (reference sequence). This CDR3 comprises 15 residues. CDR3 amino acids: CASSLIGGNSYEQYF. The CDR3 bases are TGTGCCAGCAGTTTAATTGGGGGGAATTCGTACGAGCAGTACTTC.

This sequence joins TRBV2 and TRBJ2-7, with 11 bases identical to TRBD2. Germline-derived CDR1 and CDR2 are SNHLY and FYNNEI. The CDR3 loop spans 14 amino acids. Trimming at V came to 7 bases and at J to 0 bases, leaving 2 bases not matched to a gene. For the CDR3, the DNA is TGTGCCAGCACAGGACTAGCGGGCTCCTACGAGCAGTACTTC. Encoded protein: CASTGLAGSYEQYF. Full variable domain (missing parts from reference TRBV2 and TRBJ2-7): EPEVTQTPSHQVTQMGQEVILRCVPISNHLYFYWYRQILGQKVEFLVSFYNNEISEKSEIFDDQFSVERPDGSNFTLKIRSTKLEDSAMYFCASTGLAGSYEQYFGPGTRLTVT.

The rearrangement joins TRBV3-1 (or the pseudogene TRBV3-2) to TRBJ2-7; 7 nucleotides match TRBD1. Germline trimming cut 6 bases from V and 3 bases from J; bases unmatched to any gene: 11. The CDR3 extends over 15 amino acids. The germline CDR1 and CDR2 sequences are LGHDT and YNNKEL (reference sequence). The CDR3 sequence is CASSRQGTLFYEQYF. The CDR3 bases are TGTGCCAGCAGTCGACAGGGAACTCTATTCTACGAGCAGTACTTC.

This clone was observed a few times. The chain uses TRBV25-1 and TRBJ2-2; 7 bases align to TRBD1. With 10 bases clipped from V and 3 bases from J, the junction kept 5 bases outside the gene matches. The CDR3 covers 13 residues. Germline-derived CDR1 and CDR2 are MGHDK and SYGVNS. CDR3 DNA sequence: TGTGCCACCTCGACAGGGTACACCGGGGAGCTGTTTTTT. It translates to CATSTGYTGELFF. Using reference TRBV25-1 and TRBJ2-2 for the parts outside the CDR3, the full variable domain is EADIYQTPRYLVIGTGKKITLECSQTMGHDKMYWYQQDPGMELHLIHYSYGVNSTEKGDLSSESTVSRIRTEHFPLTLESARPSHTSQYLCATSTGYTGELFFGEGSRLTVL.

The rearrangement links TRBV27 to TRBJ2-7, with 11 bases lining up with TRBD1. The CDR3 length is 14 residues. After removal of 8 bases from V and 4 bases from J, the junction contained 7 bases not matched to a gene. Germline lookup yields CDR1 MNHEY and CDR2 SMNVEV (reference sequence). The CDR3: CASSRDRGVYEQYF. CDR3 sequence (DNA): TGTGCCAGCTCCCGGGACAGGGGGGTTTACGAGCAGTACTTC.

V gene TRBV29-1 combines with J gene TRBJ1-1; a weak D match, TRBD1 (6 bases). V dropped 6 bases and J dropped 1 base, with 18 bases sitting between them. The CDR3 length is 15 residues. The germline CDR1 and CDR2 sequences are SQVTM and ANQGSEA. CDR3 residues: CSVLGGDLPNTEAFF. DNA of the CDR3: TGCAGCGTGTTAGGGGGGGATCTACCGAACACTGAAGCTTTCTTT.

The chain combines TRBV12-5 with TRBJ1-1; no firm D call. V shed 8 bases and J shed 1 base, with 17 bases lying between them. The CDR3 has 15 amino acids. CDR1 LGHNT and CDR2 FRNRAP come from the germline V gene. CDR3 DNA: TGTGCTAGTCCTTCTATAGGGCAGGAGAACACTGAAGCTTTCTTT. This translates into CASPSIGQENTEAFF.